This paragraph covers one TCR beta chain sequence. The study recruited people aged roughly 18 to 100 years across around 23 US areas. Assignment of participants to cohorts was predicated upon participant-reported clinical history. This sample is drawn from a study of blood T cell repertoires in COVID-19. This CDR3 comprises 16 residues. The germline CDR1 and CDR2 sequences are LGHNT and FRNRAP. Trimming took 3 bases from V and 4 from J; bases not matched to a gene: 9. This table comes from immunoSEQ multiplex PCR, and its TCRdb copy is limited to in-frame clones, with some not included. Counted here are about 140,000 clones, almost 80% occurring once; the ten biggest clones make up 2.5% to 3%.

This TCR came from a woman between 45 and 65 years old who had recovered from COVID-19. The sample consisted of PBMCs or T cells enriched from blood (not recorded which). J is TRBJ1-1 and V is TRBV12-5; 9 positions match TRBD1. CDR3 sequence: CASGLVPGTGSTEAFF. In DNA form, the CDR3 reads TGTGCTAGTGGTTTAGTTCCCGGGACAGGGAGCACTGAAGCTTTCTTT.